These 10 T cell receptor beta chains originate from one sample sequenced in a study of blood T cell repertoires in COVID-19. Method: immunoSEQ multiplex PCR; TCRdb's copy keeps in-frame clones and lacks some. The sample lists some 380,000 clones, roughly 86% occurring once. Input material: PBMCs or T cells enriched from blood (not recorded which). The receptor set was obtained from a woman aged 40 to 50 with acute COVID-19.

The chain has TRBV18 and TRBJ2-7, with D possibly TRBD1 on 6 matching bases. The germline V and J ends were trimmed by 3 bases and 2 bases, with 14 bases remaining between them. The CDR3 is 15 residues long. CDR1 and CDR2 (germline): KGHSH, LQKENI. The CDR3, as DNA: TGTGCCAGCTCACCGGACAGCCGGATTACCTACGAGCAGTACTTC. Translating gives CASSPDSRITYEQYF.

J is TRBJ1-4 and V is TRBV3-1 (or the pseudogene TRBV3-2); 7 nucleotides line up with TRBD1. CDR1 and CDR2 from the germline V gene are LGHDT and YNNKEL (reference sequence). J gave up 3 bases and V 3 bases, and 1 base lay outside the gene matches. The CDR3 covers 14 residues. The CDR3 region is CASSHDRANEKLFF. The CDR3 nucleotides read TGTGCCAGCAGCCATGACAGGGCTAATGAAAAACTGTTTTTT.

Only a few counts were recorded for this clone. The CDR3 region is CASSLGGGAETQYF. The CDR3 DNA is TGTGCCAGCAGCTTAGGTGGGGGGGCGGAGACCCAGTACTTC. The chain couples TRBV7-2 to TRBJ2-5; maybe TRBD2 (7 bases). This CDR3 contains 14 residues. Trimming stripped 1 base from V and 5 bases from J, with 11 bases between. Germline assignment: CDR1 SGHTA and CDR2 FQGNSA.

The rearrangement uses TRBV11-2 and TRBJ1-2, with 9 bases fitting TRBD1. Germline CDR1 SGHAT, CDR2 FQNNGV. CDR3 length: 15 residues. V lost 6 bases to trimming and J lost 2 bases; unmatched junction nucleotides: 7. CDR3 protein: CASRDYRGRNYGYTF. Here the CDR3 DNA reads TGTGCCAGCAGGGATTACAGGGGGCGAAACTATGGCTACACCTTC.

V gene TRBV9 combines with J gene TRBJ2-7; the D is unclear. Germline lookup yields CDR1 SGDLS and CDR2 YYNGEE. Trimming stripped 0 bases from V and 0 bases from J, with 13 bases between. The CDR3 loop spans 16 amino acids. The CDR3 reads CASSVASSPSSYEQYF. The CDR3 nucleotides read TGTGCCAGCAGCGTAGCTTCTTCCCCCAGCTCCTACGAGCAGTACTTC.

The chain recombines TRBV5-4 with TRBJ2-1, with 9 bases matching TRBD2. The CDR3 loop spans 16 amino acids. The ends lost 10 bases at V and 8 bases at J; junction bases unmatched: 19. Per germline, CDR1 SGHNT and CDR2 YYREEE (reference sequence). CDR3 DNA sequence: TGTGCCTACAAGGGAGGCGGGGGGGCCGGAGACGATGAGCAGTTCTTC. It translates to CAYKGGGGAGDDEQFF.

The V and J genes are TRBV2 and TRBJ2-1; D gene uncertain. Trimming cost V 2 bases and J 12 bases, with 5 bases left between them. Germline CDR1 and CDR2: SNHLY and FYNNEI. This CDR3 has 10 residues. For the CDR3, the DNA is TGTGCCAGCAGTGAACCAGGGCAGTTCTTC. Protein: CASSEPGQFF.

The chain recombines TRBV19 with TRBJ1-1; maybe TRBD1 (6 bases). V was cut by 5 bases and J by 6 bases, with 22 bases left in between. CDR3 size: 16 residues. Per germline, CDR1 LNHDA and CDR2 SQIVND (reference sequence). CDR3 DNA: TGTGCCAGTAGTCACGGACAGTTGGGGATGAGGGCTGAAGCTTTCTTT. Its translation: CASSHGQLGMRAEAFF.

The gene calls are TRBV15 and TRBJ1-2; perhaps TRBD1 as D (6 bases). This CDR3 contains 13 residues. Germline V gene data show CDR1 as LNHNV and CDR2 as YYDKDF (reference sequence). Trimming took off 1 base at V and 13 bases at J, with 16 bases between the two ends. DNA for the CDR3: TGTGCCACCAGCAGAGGAGAAACAGGGTCCCCCACCTTC. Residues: CATSRGETGSPTF.

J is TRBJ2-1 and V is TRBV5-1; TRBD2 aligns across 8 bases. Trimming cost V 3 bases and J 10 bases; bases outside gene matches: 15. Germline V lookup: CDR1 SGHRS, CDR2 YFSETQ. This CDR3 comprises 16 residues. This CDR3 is CASSSGTGGVLSEQFF. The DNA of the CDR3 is TGCGCCAGCAGCTCCGGGACGGGGGGGGTCCTCTCGGAGCAGTTCTTC.